This T cell receptor (beta chain) was captured by sequencing in a study of shared clonotypes between healthy human individuals. Sequencing was performed with immunoSEQ multiplex PCR; in TCRdb, only in-frame clones are kept and a portion is missing. The sample has around 2.5 million clones; roughly 93% are singletons. The CDR3 has 13 residues. Looked up from germline, CDR1 is SGHRS and CDR2 is YFSETQ. V shed 2 bases and J shed 0 bases, with 5 bases lying between them. The V and J genes are TRBV5-1 and TRBJ2-5; D gene ambiguous. Sequencing input: naive CD4+ T cells from PBMCs. Subset defined: CD45RA+ positively selected. The origin of this receptor is a man aged 18 to 29 in good health. Some clones in this sample may be carry-over from other donors' samples. The CDR3 DNA reads TGCGCCAGCAGCTTTTTGTACCAAGAGACCCAGTACTTC. Protein: CASSFLYQETQYF.